Following are 3 T cell receptor beta chains from one sample sequenced in a study of cytomegalovirus exposure and HLA in healthy donors. PCR amplification relied on 60 Vbeta primers (plus 13 Jbeta primers). TCRdb's table, derived via immunoSEQ multiplex PCR, lists solely in-frame clones and lacks some. The data contain under 130,000 clones, approximately 81% of them singletons. The sequencing sample was made of PBMCs. The source is a young man in good health and CMV-seronegative.

The chain couples TRBV9 to TRBJ1-1, with 12 bases identical to TRBD1. Germline V gene lookup returns CDR1 SGDLS and CDR2 YYNGEE. The CDR3 length is 15 residues. Trimming took 4 bases from V and 10 from J; bases not matched to a gene: 11. The CDR3: CASSPGDRGRLGAFF. The CDR3 bases are TGTGCCAGCAGCCCTGGGGACAGGGGGCGACTAGGAGCTTTCTTT.

V gene TRBV19 combines with J gene TRBJ1-2, with a tentative D call TRBD1 (5 bases). The CDR3 extends over 13 amino acids. The germline gives CDR1 LNHDA, CDR2 SQIVND (reference sequence). V gave up 3 bases and J gave up 5 bases, with 10 bases separating them. The CDR3 reads CASSIATEYGYTF. The CDR3 DNA reads TGTGCCAGTAGTATTGCGACAGAATATGGCTACACCTTC.

The chain joins TRBV4-3 to TRBJ2-3; 8 bases align to TRBD1. The CDR3 contains 14 residues. V lost 2 bases to trimming and J lost 4 bases; unmatched junction nucleotides: 2. Germline V CDR1 and CDR2: LGHNA, YSLEER. CDR3 sequence: CASSQSTGADTQYF. CDR3 nucleotides: TGCGCCAGCAGCCAATCGACAGGGGCAGATACGCAGTATTTT.